The 18 T cell receptor beta chains given below trace back to one sample, sequenced in a study of cytomegalovirus exposure and HLA in healthy donors. PCR amplification relied on 60 Vbeta primers (plus 13 Jbeta primers). TCRdb keeps only in-frame clones here, not all; method: immunoSEQ multiplex PCR. There are 150,000 to 200,000 clones in the sample; about four fifths occur only once, and 0.95% to 1.4% lies in the top ten. Sequenced sample: PBMCs. These receptors were taken from a woman aged 40 to 49 in good health and CMV-seronegative.

The chain employs TRBV5-6 and TRBJ1-2; perhaps TRBD1 as D (6 bases). Germline V gene data show CDR1 as SGHDT and CDR2 as YYEEEE. V lost 1 base to trimming and J lost 6 bases, with 13 bases between them. The CDR3 totals 14 residues. The CDR3 DNA is TGTGCCAGCAGCTTGATAGGTCAGGGGCATGGCTACACCTTC. Residues: CASSLIGQGHGYTF. Full variable domain (remainder filled in from reference TRBV5-6 and TRBJ1-2): DAGVTQSPTHLIKTRGQQVTLRCSPKSGHDTVSWYQQALGQGPQFIFQYYEEEERQRGNFPDRFSGHQFPNYSSELNVNALLLGDSALYLCASSLIGQGHGYTFGSGTRLTVV.

J is TRBJ2-1 and V is TRBV9, with D perhaps TRBD1 (5 bases). The CDR3 loop spans 16 amino acids. Germline V CDR1 and CDR2: SGDLS, YYNGEE. Trimming cost V 3 bases and J 0 bases, with 13 bases left between them. The DNA for the CDR3 is TGTGCCAGCAGCGCCCGACAGTGGAGCTCCTACAATGAGCAGTTCTTC. Translating gives CASSARQWSSYNEQFF. The whole variable domain, remainder taken from reference TRBV9 and TRBJ2-1, is DSGVTQTPKHLITATGQRVTLRCSPRSGDLSVYWYQQSLDQGLQFLIQYYNGEERAKGNILERFSAQQFPDLHSELNLSSLELGDSALYFCASSARQWSSYNEQFFGPGTRLTVL.

This clone came up a few times. The rearrangement uses TRBV4-3 and TRBJ2-7; D ambiguous. The CDR3 is made up of 14 amino acids. Trimming removed 0 bases from V and 7 bases from J, with 13 bases in between. The germline gives CDR1 LGHNA, CDR2 YSLEER. In DNA form, the CDR3 reads TGCGCCAGCAGCCAAGATGTAGAGGCGTGGGAGCAGTACTTC. Protein: CASSQDVEAWEQYF.

The chain is built from TRBV10-3 and TRBJ2-1, with TRBD1 identical over 10 bases. Germline-derived CDR1 and CDR2 are ENHRY and SYGVKD. The ends lost 6 bases at V and 6 bases at J; junction bases unmatched: 5. This CDR3 has 14 amino acids. CDR3 loop: CAIRNDRGPNEQFF. CDR3 nucleotide sequence: TGTGCCATCAGGAACGACAGGGGGCCCAATGAGCAGTTCTTC.

The J gene is TRBJ2-1, the V gene TRBV7-6; 8 nucleotides match TRBD2. CDR1 is SGHVS, CDR2 FNYEAQ, per germline. Trimming cost V 4 bases and J 7 bases; bases outside gene matches: 9. The CDR3 has 15 amino acids. The CDR3 DNA follows: TGTGCCAGCAGCTCCCTGAGCGGGAGCTGGAATGAGCAGTTCTTC. Amino acids: CASSSLSGSWNEQFF.

This clone was detected only once. The chain carries TRBV9 and TRBJ2-3; D is unclear. Between the trimmed V and J ends, which lost 0 bases and 4 bases, there was a span of 9 bases. The CDR3 runs 14 residues. Germline V CDR1 and CDR2: SGDLS, YYNGEE. The CDR3 bases are TGTGCCAGCAGCGTAGACATGGCGGCAGATACGCAGTATTTT. It is translated as CASSVDMAADTQYF.

This clone came up once. This chain joins TRBV19 and TRBJ1-2; D might be TRBD1 (6 bases). Between the trimmed V and J ends, which lost 7 bases and 5 bases, there was a span of 14 bases. CDR1 is LNHDA and CDR2 is SQIVND in the germline V gene (reference sequence). The CDR3 totals 13 residues. In nucleotides, the CDR3 is TGTGCCAGTACCATGGACAGCTGGTATGGCTACACCTTC. Its protein is CASTMDSWYGYTF.

The gene calls are TRBV19 and TRBJ2-3; 12 positions agree with TRBD2. With 5 bases clipped from V and 7 bases from J, the junction kept 4 bases outside the gene matches. The CDR3 runs 14 residues. Germline V gene sequence: CDR1 LNHDA, CDR2 SQIVND (reference sequence). CDR3 sequence: CASSLLAGGHTQYF. The CDR3, as DNA: TGTGCCAGTAGTCTACTAGCGGGGGGACATACGCAGTATTTT.

The chain joins TRBV4-2 to TRBJ2-2; 13 nucleotides agree with TRBD2. Germline CDR1 LGHNA, CDR2 YNFKEQ. CDR3 length equals 19 residues. V dropped 0 bases and J dropped 4; count of bases not matched to a gene: 8. The CDR3 reads CASSQDRSRTSGGTGELFF. DNA for the CDR3: TGTGCCAGCAGCCAAGATCGGTCTAGGACTAGCGGGGGCACCGGGGAGCTGTTTTTT.

The chain joins TRBV4-1 to TRBJ1-2; no firm D call. The CDR3 runs 13 residues. The V and J ends lost 2 bases and 7 bases respectively, with 11 bases between them. Germline V gene sequence: CDR1 MGHRA, CDR2 YSYEKL. CDR3 sequence: CASSQSGNFGYTF. DNA of the CDR3: TGCGCCAGCAGCCAATCCGGGAATTTTGGCTACACCTTC.

This chain uses TRBV19 with TRBJ1-5; D may be TRBD1 (5 bases). Germline loops: CDR1 LNHDA, CDR2 SQIVND (reference sequence). The CDR3 extends over 13 amino acids. The ends were cut back, 5 bases at V and 6 bases at J, with 11 bases in the middle. The CDR3 region is CASSVGASQPQHF. The CDR3, as DNA: TGTGCCAGTAGTGTAGGGGCAAGTCAGCCCCAGCATTTT.

J is TRBJ2-2 and V is TRBV18; 7 nucleotides align to TRBD1. This CDR3 spans 16 amino acids. The junction had 5 bases not matched to a gene; V was cut back by 4 bases and J by 0 bases. Looked up from germline, CDR1 is KGHSH and CDR2 is LQKENI. The CDR3 region is CASSRMTGTNTGELFF. CDR3 sequence (DNA): TGTGCCAGCTCACGGATGACAGGGACGAACACCGGGGAGCTGTTTTTT.

This clone was found a few times. V usage is TRBV4-1 and J usage is TRBJ1-6; 9 bases fit TRBD1. The CDR3 contains 15 residues. The ends lost 5 bases at V and 10 bases at J; junction bases unmatched: 9. Germline loops: CDR1 MGHRA, CDR2 YSYEKL. In DNA, the CDR3 is TGCGCCAGCAGCGAAGCCGGGACAGGGAAATCACCCCTCCACTTT. It codes for CASSEAGTGKSPLHF.

The gene calls are TRBV9 and TRBJ2-2, with 8 bases that match TRBD2. CDR3 size: 16 residues. Per the germline V gene, CDR1 is SGDLS and CDR2 is YYNGEE. The junction had 4 bases not matched to a gene; V was cut back by 3 bases and J by 0 bases. The CDR3 DNA reads TGTGCCAGCAGCGCCGCGACTAGCGCGAACACCGGGGAGCTGTTTTTT. This codes for CASSAATSANTGELFF.

The rearrangement uses TRBV18 and TRBJ2-7; 8 nucleotides line up with TRBD1. V trimming: 3 bases; J trimming: 5 bases; junction bases outside the gene matches: 6. Germline V gene data show CDR1 as KGHSH and CDR2 as LQKENI. CDR3 size: 14 residues. CDR3 sequence reads: CASSPPPDRDEQYF. CDR3 nucleotides: TGTGCCAGCTCACCCCCTCCGGACAGGGACGAGCAGTACTTC.

The chain recombines TRBV6-5 with TRBJ1-3; weak D call: TRBD1 (6 bases). Deletions cut 6 bases from V and 0 bases from J, with 9 bases between. The CDR3 extends over 14 amino acids. CDR1 is MNHEY and CDR2 is SVGAGI in the germline V gene. The CDR3 spells CASRTGSSGNTIYF. DNA for the CDR3: TGTGCCAGCAGAACAGGGAGCTCTGGAAACACCATATATTTT.

This chain links TRBV7-6 with TRBJ1-6, with 7 bases fitting TRBD1. CDR1 and CDR2 from the germline V gene are SGHVS and FNYEAQ. CDR3 length equals 15 residues. V gave up 2 bases and J gave up 10 bases; unmatched junction bases: 8. In nucleotides, the CDR3 is TGTGCCAGCAGCTTATCCCAGGGGGAACACTCACCCCTCCACTTT. Residues: CASSLSQGEHSPLHF.

This clone was seen a handful of times. The chain uses TRBV4-3 and TRBJ1-4, with 11 bases identical to TRBD1. This CDR3 has 16 residues. V was clipped by 0 bases and J by 10 bases; unmatched bases: 7. Germline V CDR1 and CDR2: LGHNA, YSLEER. The CDR3 spells CASSQDRGQGGGKLFF. The CDR3, as DNA: TGCGCCAGCAGCCAAGATCGGGGACAGGGGGGCGGAAAACTGTTTTTT.